This TCR beta chain was profiled in a study of T cell changes during pregnancy in multiple sclerosis (dated by TCRdb to about 2019). Context from the whole study: Changes in the T cell repertoire over the course of pregnancy were examined in this study in women with multiple sclerosis.

Sequences KGHSH (CDR1) and LQKENI (CDR2) are obtained from the germline V gene. V loses 3 bases, J loses 3 bases, and the germline ends lie 19 bases apart. Measured from the cysteine to the phenylalanine, the CDR3 is 17 residues long. The read is trimmed to its CDR3 DNA, 51 bases read in frame from base 1. As concerns this clone: Its antigen specificity is not known. It has no much larger one-base neighbor in the sample; base qualities were not kept.

The library was prepared using the immunoSEQ multiplex PCR assay. TCRdb retrieved this table from immuneACCESS and kept in-frame rearrangements only. Not all clones are present; in checked studies, unresolved V genes account for under half, and no reason is known for the remainder. For this sample the table gives 35,000 to 45,000 clones, of which 85% to 95% were detected only once. The ten biggest clones cover approximately 1.3% of the sample. The TCR was taken from a female donor with multiple sclerosis, enrolled in a pregnancy study. In this chain, TRBV18 is recombined with TRBJ2-3; too little of a D gene remains to name it. The sample was peripheral blood. The DNA reads TGTGCCAGCTCACCTCAGGCCGCCGGCATCAATACAGATACGCAGTATTTT. Its protein product is CASSPQAAGINTDTQYF.